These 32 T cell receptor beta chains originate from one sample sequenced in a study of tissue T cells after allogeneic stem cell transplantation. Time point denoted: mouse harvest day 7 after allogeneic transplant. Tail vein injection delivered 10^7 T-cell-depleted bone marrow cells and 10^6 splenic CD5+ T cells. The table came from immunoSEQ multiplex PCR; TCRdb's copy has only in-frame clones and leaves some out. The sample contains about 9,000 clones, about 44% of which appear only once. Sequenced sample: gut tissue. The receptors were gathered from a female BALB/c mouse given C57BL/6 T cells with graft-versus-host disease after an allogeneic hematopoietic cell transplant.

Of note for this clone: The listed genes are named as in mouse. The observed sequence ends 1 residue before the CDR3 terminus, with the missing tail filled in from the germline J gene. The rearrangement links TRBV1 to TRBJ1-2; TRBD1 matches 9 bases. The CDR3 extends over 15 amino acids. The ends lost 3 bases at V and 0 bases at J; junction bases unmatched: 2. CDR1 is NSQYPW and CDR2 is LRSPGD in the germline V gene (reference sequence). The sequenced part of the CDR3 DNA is TGCACCTGCAGTGCCCGGGACAGGGCAAACTCCGACTACACC. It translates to CTCSARDRANSDYT. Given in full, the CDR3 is CTCSARDRANSDYTF.

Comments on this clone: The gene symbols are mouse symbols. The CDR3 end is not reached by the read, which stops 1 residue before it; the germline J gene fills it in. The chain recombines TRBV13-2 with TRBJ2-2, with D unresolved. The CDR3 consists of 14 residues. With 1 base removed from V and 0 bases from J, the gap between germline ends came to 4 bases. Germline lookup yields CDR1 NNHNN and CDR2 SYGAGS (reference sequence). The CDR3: CASGDSANTGQLYF. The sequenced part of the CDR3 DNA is TGTGCCAGCGGTGATTCAGCAAACACCGGGCAGCTCTAC.

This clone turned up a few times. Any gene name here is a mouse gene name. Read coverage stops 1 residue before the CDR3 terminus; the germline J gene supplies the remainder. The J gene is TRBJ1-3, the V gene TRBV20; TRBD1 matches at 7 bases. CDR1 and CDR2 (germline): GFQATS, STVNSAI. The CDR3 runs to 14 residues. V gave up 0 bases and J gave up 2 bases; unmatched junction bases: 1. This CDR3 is CGAREQGAGNTLYF. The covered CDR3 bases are TGTGGTGCTAGGGAGCAGGGGGCTGGAAATACGCTCTAT.

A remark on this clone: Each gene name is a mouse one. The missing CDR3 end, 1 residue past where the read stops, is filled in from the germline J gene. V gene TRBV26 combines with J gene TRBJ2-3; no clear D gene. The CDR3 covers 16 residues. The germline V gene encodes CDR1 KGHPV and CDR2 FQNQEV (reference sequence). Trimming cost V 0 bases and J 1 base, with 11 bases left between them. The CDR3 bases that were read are TGTGCCAGCAGTCTGTCAGGGTACGAGGGTGCAGAAACGCTGTAT. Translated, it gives CASSLSGYEGAETLY. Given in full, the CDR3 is CASSLSGYEGAETLYF.

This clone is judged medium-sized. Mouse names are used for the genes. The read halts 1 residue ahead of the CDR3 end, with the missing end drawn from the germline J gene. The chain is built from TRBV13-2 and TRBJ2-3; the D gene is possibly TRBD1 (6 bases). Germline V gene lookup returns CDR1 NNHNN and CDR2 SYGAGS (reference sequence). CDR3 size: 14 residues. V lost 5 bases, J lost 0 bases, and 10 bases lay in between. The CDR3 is CASGRDNSAETLYF. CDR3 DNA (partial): TGTGCCAGCGGCCGGGACAATAGTGCAGAAACGCTGTAT.

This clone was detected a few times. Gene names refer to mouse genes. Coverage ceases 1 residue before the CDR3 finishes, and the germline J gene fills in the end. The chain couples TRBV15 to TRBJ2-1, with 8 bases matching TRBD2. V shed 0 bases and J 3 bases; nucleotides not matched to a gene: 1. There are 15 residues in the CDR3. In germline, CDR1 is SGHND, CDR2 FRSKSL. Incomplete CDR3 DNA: TGTGCCAGCAGTTTAGCGGGGGGGCGCTATGCTGAGCAGTTC. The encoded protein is CASSLAGGRYAEQF. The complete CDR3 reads CASSLAGGRYAEQFF.

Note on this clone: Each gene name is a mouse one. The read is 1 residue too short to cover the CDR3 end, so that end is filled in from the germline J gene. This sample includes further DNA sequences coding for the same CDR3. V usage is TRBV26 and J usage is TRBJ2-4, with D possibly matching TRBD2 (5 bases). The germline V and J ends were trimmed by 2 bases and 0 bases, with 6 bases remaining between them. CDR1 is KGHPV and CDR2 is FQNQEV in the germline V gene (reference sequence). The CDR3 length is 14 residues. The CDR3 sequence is CASSLLGSQNTLYF. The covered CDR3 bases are TGTGCCAGCAGTCTGCTGGGTAGTCAAAACACCTTGTAC. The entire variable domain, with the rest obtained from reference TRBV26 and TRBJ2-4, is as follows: NSKVIQTPRYLVKGQGQKAKMRCIPEKGHPVVFWYQQNKNNEFKFLINFQNQEVLQQIDMTEKRFSAECPSNSPCSLEIQSSEAGDSALYLCASSLLGSQNTLYFGAGTRLSVL.

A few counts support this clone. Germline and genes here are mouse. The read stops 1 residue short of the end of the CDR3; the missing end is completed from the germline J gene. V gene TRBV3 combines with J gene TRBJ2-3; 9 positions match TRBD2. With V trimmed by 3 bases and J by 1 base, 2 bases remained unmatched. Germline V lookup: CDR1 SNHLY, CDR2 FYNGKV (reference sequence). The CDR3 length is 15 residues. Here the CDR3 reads CASSFRDWGAETLYF. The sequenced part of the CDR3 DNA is TGTGCCAGCAGCTTCCGGGACTGGGGTGCAGAAACGCTGTAT.

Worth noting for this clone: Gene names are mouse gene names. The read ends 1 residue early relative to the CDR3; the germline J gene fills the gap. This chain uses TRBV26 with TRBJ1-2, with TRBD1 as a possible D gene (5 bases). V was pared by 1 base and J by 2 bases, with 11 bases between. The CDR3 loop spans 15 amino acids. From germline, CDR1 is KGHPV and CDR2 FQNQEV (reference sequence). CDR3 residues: CASSLYGAPNSDYTF. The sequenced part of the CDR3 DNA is TGTGCCAGCAGTCTGTACGGGGCACCCAACTCCGACTACACC.

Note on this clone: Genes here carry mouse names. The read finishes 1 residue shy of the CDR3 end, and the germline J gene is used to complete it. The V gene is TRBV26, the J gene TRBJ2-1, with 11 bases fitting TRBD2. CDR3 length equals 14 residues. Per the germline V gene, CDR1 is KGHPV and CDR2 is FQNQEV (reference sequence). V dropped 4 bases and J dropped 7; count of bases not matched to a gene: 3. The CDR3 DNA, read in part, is TGTGCCAGCAGTCACTGGGGGGGCGTCGCTGAGCAGTTC. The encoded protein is CASSHWGGVAEQF. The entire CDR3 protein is CASSHWGGVAEQFF. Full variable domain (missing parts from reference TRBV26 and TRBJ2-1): NSKVIQTPRYLVKGQGQKAKMRCIPEKGHPVVFWYQQNKNNEFKFLINFQNQEVLQQIDMTEKRFSAECPSNSPCSLEIQSSEAGDSALYLCASSHWGGVAEQFFGPGTRLTVL.

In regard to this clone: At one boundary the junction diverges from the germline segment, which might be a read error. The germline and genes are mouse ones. Partial CDR3 DNA: TGTGCCAGCGGGGATGGGGGGGGGCGCGGTCAAAACACCTTGTAC. Translating gives CASGDGGGRGQNTLY. The entire CDR3 is CASGDGGGRGQNTLYF. The V call is TRBV13-2, the J call TRBJ2-4; 8 bases are a match to TRBD2. The read falls 1 residue short of the CDR3 end, and the missing part is taken from the germline J gene. This CDR3 region has 16 residues. Germline CDR1 NNHNN, CDR2 SYGAGS (reference sequence).

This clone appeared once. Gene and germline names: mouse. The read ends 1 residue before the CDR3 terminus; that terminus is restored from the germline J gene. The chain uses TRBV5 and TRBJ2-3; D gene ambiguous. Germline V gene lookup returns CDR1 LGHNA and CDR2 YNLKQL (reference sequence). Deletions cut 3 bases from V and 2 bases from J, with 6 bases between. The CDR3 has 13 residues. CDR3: CASSQNNAETLYF. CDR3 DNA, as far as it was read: TGTGCCAGCAGCCAGAACAATGCAGAAACGCTGTAT.

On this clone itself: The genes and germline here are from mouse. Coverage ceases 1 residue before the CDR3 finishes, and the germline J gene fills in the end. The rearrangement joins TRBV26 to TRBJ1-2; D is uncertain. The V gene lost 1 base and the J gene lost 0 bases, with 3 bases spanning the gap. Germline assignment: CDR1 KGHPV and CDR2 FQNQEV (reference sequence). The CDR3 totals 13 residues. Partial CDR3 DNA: TGTGCCAGCAGTCTGTGGACAAACTCCGACTACACC. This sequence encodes CASSLWTNSDYT. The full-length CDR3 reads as CASSLWTNSDYTF.

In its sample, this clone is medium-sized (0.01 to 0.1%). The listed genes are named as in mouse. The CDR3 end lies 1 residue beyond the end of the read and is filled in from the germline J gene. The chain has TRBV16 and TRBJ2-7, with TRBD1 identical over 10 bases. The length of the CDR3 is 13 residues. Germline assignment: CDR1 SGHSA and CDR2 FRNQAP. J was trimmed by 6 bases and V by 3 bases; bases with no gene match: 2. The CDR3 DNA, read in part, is TGTGCAAGCAGCTTGACAGGGGGCGCTGAACAGTAC. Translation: CASSLTGGAEQY. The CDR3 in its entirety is CASSLTGGAEQYF.

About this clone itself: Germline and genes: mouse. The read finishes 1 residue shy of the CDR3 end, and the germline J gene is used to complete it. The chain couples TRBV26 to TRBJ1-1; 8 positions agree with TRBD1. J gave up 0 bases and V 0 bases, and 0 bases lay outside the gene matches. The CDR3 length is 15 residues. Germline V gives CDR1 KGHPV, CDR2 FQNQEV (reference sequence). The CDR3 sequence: CASSLSGQANTEVFF. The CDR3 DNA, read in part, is TGTGCCAGCAGTCTGTCGGGACAGGCAAACACAGAAGTCTTC.

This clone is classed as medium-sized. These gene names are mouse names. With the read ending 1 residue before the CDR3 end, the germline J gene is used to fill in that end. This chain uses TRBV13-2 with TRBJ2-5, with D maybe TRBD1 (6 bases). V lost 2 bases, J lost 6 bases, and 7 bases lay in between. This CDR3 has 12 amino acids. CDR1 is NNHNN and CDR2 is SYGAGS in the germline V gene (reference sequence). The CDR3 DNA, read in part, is TGTGCCAGCGGTGACCAGGGGGACACCCAGTAC. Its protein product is CASGDQGDTQY. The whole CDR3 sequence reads CASGDQGDTQYF.

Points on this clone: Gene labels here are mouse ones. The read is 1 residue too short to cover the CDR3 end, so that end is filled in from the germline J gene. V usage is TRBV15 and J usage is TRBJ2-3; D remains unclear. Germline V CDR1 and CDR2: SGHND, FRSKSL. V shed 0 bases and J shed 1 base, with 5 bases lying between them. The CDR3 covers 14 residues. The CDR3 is CASSLAGGAETLYF. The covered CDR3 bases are TGTGCCAGCAGTTTAGCCGGGGGTGCAGAAACGCTGTAT. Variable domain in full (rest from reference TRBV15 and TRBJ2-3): DAGVTQTPRHEVAEKGQTIILKCEPVSGHNDLFWYRQTKIQGLELLSYFRSKSLMEDGGAFKDRFKAEMLNSSFSTLKIQPTEPKDSAVYLCASSLAGGAETLYFGSGTRLTVL.

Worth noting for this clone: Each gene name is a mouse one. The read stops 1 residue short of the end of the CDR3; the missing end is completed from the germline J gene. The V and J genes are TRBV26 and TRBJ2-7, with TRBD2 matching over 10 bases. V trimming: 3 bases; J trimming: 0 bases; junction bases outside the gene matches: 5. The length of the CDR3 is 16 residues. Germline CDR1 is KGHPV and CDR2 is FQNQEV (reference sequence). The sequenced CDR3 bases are TGTGCCAGCAGTCTTCGGACTGGGGGCAGCTCCTATGAACAGTAC. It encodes CASSLRTGGSSYEQY. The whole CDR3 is CASSLRTGGSSYEQYF.

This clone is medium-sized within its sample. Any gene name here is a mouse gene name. CDR3 DNA (partial): TGTGCTAGCAGTTTATCCAGGGTGGGCACCGGGCAGCTCTAC. It is translated as CASSLSRVGTGQLY. The full CDR3 sequence reads CASSLSRVGTGQLYF. The chain combines TRBV29 with TRBJ2-2; D may be TRBD1 (5 bases). The CDR3 goes on 1 residue after the read ends, and that part is filled in from the germline J gene. The CDR3 totals 15 residues. V lost 0 bases and J 4 bases, leaving 9 bases between the germline ends. Germline assignment: CDR1 MSHET and CDR2 SYDVDS.

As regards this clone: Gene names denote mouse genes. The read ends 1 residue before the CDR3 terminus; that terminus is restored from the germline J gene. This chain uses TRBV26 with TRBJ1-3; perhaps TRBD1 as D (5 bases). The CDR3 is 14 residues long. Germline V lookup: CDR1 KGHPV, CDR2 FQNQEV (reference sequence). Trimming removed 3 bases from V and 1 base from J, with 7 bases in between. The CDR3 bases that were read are TGTGCCAGCAGTCTCGACAGATCTGGAAATACGCTCTAT. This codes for CASSLDRSGNTLY. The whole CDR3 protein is CASSLDRSGNTLYF.

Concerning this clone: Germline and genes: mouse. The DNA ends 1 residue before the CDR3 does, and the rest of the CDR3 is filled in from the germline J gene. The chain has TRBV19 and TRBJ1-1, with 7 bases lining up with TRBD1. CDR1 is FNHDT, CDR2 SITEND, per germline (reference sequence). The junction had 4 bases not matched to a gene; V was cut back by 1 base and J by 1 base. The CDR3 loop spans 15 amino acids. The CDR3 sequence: CASSITGTENTEVFF. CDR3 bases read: TGTGCCAGCAGTATAACCGGGACAGAAAACACAGAAGTCTTC.

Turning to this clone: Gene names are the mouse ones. The CDR3 sequence is CSSRRDRANERLFF. The sequenced part of the CDR3 DNA is TGCTCCAGCAGGCGGGACAGGGCCAACGAAAGATTATTT. The gene calls are TRBV23 and TRBJ1-4; the table names TRBD1, a call not compared with the DNA. The read falls 1 residue short of the CDR3 end, and the missing part is taken from the germline J gene. This CDR3 region has 14 residues. Per germline, CDR1 KGHTA and CDR2 FQNQQP.

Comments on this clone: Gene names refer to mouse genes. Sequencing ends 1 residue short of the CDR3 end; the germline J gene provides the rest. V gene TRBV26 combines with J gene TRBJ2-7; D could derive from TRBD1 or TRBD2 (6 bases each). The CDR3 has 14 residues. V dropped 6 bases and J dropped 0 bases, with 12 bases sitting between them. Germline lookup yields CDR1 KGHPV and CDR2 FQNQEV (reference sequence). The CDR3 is CASSRRGVSYEQYF. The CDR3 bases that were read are TGTGCCAGCAGCAGGAGGGGGGTCTCCTATGAACAGTAC.

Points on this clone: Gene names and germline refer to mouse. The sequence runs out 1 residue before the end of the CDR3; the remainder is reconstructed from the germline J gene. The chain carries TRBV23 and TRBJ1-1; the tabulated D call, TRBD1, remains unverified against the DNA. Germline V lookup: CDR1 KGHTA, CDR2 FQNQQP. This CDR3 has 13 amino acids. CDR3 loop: CSSSPTTNTEVFF. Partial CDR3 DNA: TGCTCCAGCAGTCCGACAACAAACACAGAAGTCTTC.

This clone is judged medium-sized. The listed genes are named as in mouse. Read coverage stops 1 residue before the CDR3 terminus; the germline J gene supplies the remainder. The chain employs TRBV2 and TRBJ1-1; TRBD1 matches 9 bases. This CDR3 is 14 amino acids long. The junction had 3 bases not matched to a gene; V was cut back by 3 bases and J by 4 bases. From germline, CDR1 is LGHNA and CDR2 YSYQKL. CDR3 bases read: TGTGCCAGCAGCCATGACAGGGGGTTCACAGAAGTCTTC. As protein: CASSHDRGFTEVF. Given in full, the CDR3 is CASSHDRGFTEVFF. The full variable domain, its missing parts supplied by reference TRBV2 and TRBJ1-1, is DPKIIQKPKYLVAVTGSEKILICEQYLGHNAMYWYRQSAKKPLEFMFSYSYQKLMDNQTASSRFQPQSSKKNHLDLQITALKPDDSATYFCASSHDRGFTEVFFGKGTRLTVV.

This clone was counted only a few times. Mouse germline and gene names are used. This chain's CDR3 is CSSSQRQGGTLYF. Partial CDR3 DNA: TGCTCCAGCAGTCAAAGACAGGGGGGCACCTTGTAC. This chain connects TRBV23 to TRBJ2-4; the table calls TRBD1, which could not be checked here. With the read ending 1 residue before the CDR3 end, the germline J gene is used to fill in that end. This CDR3 contains 13 residues. The germline V gene encodes CDR1 KGHTA and CDR2 FQNQQP.

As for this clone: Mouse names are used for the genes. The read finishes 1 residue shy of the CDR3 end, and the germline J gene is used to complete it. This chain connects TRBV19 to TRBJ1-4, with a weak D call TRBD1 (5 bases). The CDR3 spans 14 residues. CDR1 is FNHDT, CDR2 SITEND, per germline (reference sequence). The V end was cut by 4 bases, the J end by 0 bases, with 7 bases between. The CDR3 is CASSGQFSNERLFF. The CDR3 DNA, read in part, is TGTGCCAGCAGTGGACAATTTTCCAACGAAAGATTATTT.

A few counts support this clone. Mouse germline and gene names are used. The CDR3 is CASSLGTVEQYF. The CDR3 bases that were read are TGTGCCAGCTCTCTGGGGACGGTTGAACAGTAC. J is TRBJ2-7 and V is TRBV12-1; D assignment may be TRBD1 or TRBD2 (5 bases each). The CDR3 end is not reached by the read, which stops 1 residue before it; the germline J gene fills it in. The CDR3 is made up of 12 amino acids. CDR1 and CDR2 from the germline V gene are SGHSN and HYEKVE. V was cut by 1 base and J by 6 bases, with 9 bases left in between.

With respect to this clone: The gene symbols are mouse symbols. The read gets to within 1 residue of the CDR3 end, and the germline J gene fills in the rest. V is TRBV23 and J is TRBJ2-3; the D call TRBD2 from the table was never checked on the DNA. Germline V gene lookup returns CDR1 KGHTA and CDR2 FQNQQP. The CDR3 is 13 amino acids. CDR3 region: CSSRTASAETLYF. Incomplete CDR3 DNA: TGCTCCAGCAGGACTGCTAGTGCAGAAACGCTGTAT.

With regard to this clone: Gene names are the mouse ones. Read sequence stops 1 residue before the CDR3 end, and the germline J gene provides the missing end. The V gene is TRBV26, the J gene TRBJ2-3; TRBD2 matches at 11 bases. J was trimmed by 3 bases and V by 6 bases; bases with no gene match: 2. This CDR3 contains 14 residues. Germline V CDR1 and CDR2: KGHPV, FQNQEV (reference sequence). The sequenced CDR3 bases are TGTGCCAGCAGGGACTGGGGGGAGGCAGAAACGCTGTAT. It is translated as CASRDWGEAETLY. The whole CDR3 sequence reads CASRDWGEAETLYF.

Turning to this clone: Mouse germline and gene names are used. This chain's CDR3 is CASSLGGEINTLYF. The DNA read from the CDR3 is TGTGCAAGCAGCTTAGGAGGGGAGATAAACACCTTGTAC. J is TRBJ2-4 and V is TRBV16; D is perhaps TRBD1 (5 bases). The read halts 1 residue ahead of the CDR3 end, with the missing end drawn from the germline J gene. The germline CDR1 and CDR2 sequences are SGHSA and FRNQAP. The CDR3 is 14 amino acids. The V and J ends lost 1 base and 5 bases respectively, with 10 bases between them.

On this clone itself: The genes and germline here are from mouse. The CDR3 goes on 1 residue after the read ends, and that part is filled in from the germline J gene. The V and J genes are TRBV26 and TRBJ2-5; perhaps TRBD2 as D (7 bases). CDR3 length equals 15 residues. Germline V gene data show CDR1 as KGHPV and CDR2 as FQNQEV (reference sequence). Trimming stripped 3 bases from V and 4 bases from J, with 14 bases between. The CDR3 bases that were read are TGTGCCAGCAGTCTCCGGCTGGGGGCGGAAGACACCCAGTAC. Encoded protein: CASSLRLGAEDTQY. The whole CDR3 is CASSLRLGAEDTQYF.